The 22 T cell receptor beta chains reported below all come from one sample, sequenced in a study of T cells in Graves' hyperthyroidism and ophthalmopathy. The source material, RNA transcripts, was used to amplify TCR beta CDR3 regions. RT-PCR in the first round (using the HTBI primer set) targeted the TCR CDR3. One entry per CDR3 protein results from TCRdb running MiXCR on the multiplex PCR reads. The data show over 500,000 distinct CDR3 sequences, about 15% seen once. Sequencing was performed on blood. The receptors originated from a young woman with Graves' ophthalmopathy.

This chain uses TRBV16 with TRBJ1-1, with a possible D match to TRBD1 (6 bases). This CDR3 has 15 amino acids. Germline V gene lookup returns CDR1 KGHSY and CDR2 FQNENV. The V gene lost 4 bases and the J gene lost 0 bases, with 12 bases spanning the gap. DNA for the CDR3: TGTGCCAGCAGCCCCAAACAGGGAGTGAACACTGAAGCTTTCTTT. It specifies CASSPKQGVNTEAFF.

This clonotype was counted ten times or more. The chain combines TRBV19 with TRBJ2-1; possibly TRBD1 for D (5 bases). CDR1 LNHDA and CDR2 SQIVND come from the germline V gene (reference sequence). This CDR3 is 18 amino acids long. The V end was cut by 0 bases, the J end by 0 bases, with 15 bases between. DNA for the CDR3: TGTGCCAGTAGTATAGACCCCGGACACCCGAGCTCCTACAATGAGCAGTTCTTC. Translated, it gives CASSIDPGHPSSYNEQFF.

About this clonotype itself: The junction departs from germline at one end; a sequencing error may be responsible. The V gene is TRBV7-7, the J gene TRBJ2-3; TRBD1 matches at 11 bases. Germline CDR1 SSHAT, CDR2 FNYEAQ (reference sequence). There are 15 residues in the CDR3. In DNA, the CDR3 is TGTGCTAGCAGCTTAGGGGGGACAGGGGGAGATACGCAGTATTTT. Its translation is CASSLGGTGGDTQYF.

This clonotype was seen ten or more times. This chain's CDR3 is CASSPLPLWGTGELFF. CDR3 coding DNA: TGTGCCAGCAGTCCATTACCTTTGTGGGGGACCGGGGAGCTGTTTTTT. The chain combines TRBV28 with TRBJ2-2; D may be TRBD1 or TRBD2 (5 bases each). CDR3 size: 16 residues. Germline lookup yields CDR1 MDHEN and CDR2 SYDVKM. V lost 5 bases and J 5 bases, leaving 18 bases between the germline ends.

Ten or more counts support this clonotype. The chain joins TRBV5-1 to TRBJ1-1; D not certain. The V end was cut by 2 bases, the J end by 5 bases, with 10 bases between. The CDR3 has 13 amino acids. CDR1 is SGHRS and CDR2 is YFSETQ in the germline V gene. This chain's CDR3 is CASSFLRETEAFF. The CDR3 bases are TGCGCCAGCAGCTTTTTAAGGGAGACTGAAGCTTTCTTT.

The J gene is TRBJ2-3, the V gene TRBV20-1; TRBD2 might be the D (5 bases). Trimming took off 1 base at V and 1 base at J, with 9 bases between the two ends. Germline V gene data show CDR1 as DFQATT and CDR2 as SNEGSKA (reference sequence). The CDR3 extends over 14 amino acids. CDR3 protein: CSARGGGGTDTQYF. The CDR3 DNA is TGCAGTGCTAGAGGTGGAGGTGGCACAGATACGCAGTATTTT.

In this sample, this clonotype turned up many times. This rearrangement joins TRBV3-1 to TRBJ2-3, with D possibly matching TRBD2 (5 bases). The germline CDR1 and CDR2 sequences are LGHDT and YNNKEL (reference sequence). The CDR3 is 14 residues long. V dropped 2 bases and J dropped 4 bases, with 10 bases sitting between them. The DNA for the CDR3 is TGTGCCAGCAGCCAATCTCCTAGCCCAGATACGCAGTATTTT. Amino acid sequence: CASSQSPSPDTQYF.

To note about this clonotype: At one end the junction does not follow the germline gene, possibly because of a read error. J is TRBJ2-3 and V is TRBV6-2 or TRBV6-3, with D perhaps matching TRBD2 (5 bases). Germline V CDR1 and CDR2: MNHEY, SVGEGT. The CDR3 runs to 15 residues. CDR3 DNA: TGTGCCAGCAGTTATTTGGCGGGTAGCACAGATATGCAGTATTTT. Translation gives CASSYLAGSTDMQYF.

This clonotype was seen many times. This chain joins TRBV10-3 and TRBJ1-1, with unresolved D. Germline V gene data show CDR1 as ENHRY and CDR2 as SYGVKD. CDR3 size: 12 residues. V lost 5 bases and J lost 12, with 16 bases in between. CDR3 residues: CAISLGPKEPFF. DNA of the CDR3: TGTGCCATCAGTCTGGGTCCCAAAGAGCCTTTCTTT.

This clonotype was seen a few times. With a much larger clone just one base away, this may be a read error. This chain's CDR3 is CAGSVRGQPAYGYTF. For the CDR3, the DNA is TGTGCCGGCAGCGTGCGTGGGCAGCCCGCCTATGGCTACACCTTC. V gene TRBV27 combines with J gene TRBJ1-2; D unclear. The CDR3 totals 15 residues. The V gene's germline CDR1 is MNHEY and CDR2 SMNVEV (reference sequence).

This clonotype was seen a handful of times. This sequence joins TRBV29-1 and TRBJ1-3, with unresolved D. The CDR3 totals 16 residues. Deletions cut 1 base from V and 2 bases from J, with 15 bases between. The germline gives CDR1 SQVTM, CDR2 ANQGSEA. The chain's CDR3 is CSVEGSVGKAGNTIYF. The CDR3 DNA is TGCAGCGTTGAAGGATCGGTGGGGAAGGCTGGAAACACCATATATTTT.

This clonotype was recorded many times. This chain links TRBV7-9 with TRBJ2-1; 10 bases fit TRBD2. Germline lookup yields CDR1 SEHNR and CDR2 FQNEAQ (reference sequence). Unmatched junction bases numbered 10, after V lost 3 bases and J lost 8 bases. The CDR3 totals 16 residues. CDR3 DNA: TGTGCCAGCAGCTTTCAAGTGAGCGGGAGGGCCGATGAGCAGTTCTTC. It translates to CASSFQVSGRADEQFF.

A remark on this clonotype: A much larger clone sits a single nucleotide away, making a read error possible. The chain carries TRBV2 and TRBJ1-1; D gene ambiguous. Germline CDR1 and CDR2: SNHLY and FYNNEI. CDR3 length: 16 residues. The ends were cut back, 4 bases at V and 0 bases at J, with 15 bases in the middle. This CDR3 reads CASSAQQQILNTEAFF. The CDR3 bases are TGTGCCAGCAGTGCCCAGCAACAGATACTGAACACTGAAGCTTTCTTT.

There are many counts of this clonotype. The rearrangement uses TRBV6-2 or TRBV6-3 and TRBJ2-1; 11 bases agree with TRBD2. Germline CDR1 MNHEY, CDR2 SVGEGT. This CDR3 is built from 15 residues. V was clipped by 7 bases and J by 4 bases; unmatched bases: 6. CDR3 region: CASTPGLAEYNEQFF. For the CDR3, the DNA is TGTGCCAGCACTCCGGGACTAGCGGAATACAATGAGCAGTTCTTC.

In its sample, this clonotype was seen many times. This chain uses TRBV3-1 with TRBJ2-7; D is possibly TRBD2 (5 bases). The CDR3 consists of 14 residues. V was trimmed by 1 base and J by 2 bases, leaving 9 bases between them. Germline CDR1 reads LGHDT; CDR2 reads YNNKEL (reference sequence). The CDR3 DNA is TGTGCCAGCAGCCAAGTAGAGGGAACCTACGAGCAGTACTTC. Encoded protein: CASSQVEGTYEQYF.

This chain joins TRBV5-6 and TRBJ1-2; D possibly corresponds to TRBD1 (5 bases). The CDR3 is 13 amino acids. V dropped 4 bases and J dropped 4 bases, with 11 bases sitting between them. Germline V gene lookup returns CDR1 SGHDT and CDR2 YYEEEE. The CDR3 DNA is TGTGCCAGCAGCGCCGGGACTTCCTATGGCTACACCTTC. Translating it yields CASSAGTSYGYTF.

At least ten counts were recorded for this clonotype. The rearrangement uses TRBV30 and TRBJ1-6; TRBD1 is a possible D gene (5 bases). The CDR3 covers 13 residues. From germline, CDR1 is GTSNPN and CDR2 SVGIG (reference sequence). Trimming pared 1 base from V and 8 bases from J, leaving 9 bases between. CDR3 sequence (DNA): TGTGCCTGGAGTGCCAGGGCAGATTCACCCCTCCACTTT. Amino acids: CAWSARADSPLHF.

J is TRBJ1-4 and V is TRBV6-1; 7 bases are a match to TRBD1. Trimming took 4 bases from V and 4 from J; bases not matched to a gene: 3. CDR1 and CDR2 (germline): MNHNS, SASEGT. This CDR3 comprises 14 residues. DNA of the CDR3: TGTGCCAGCAGTGGGGGACAGCTTAATGAAAAACTGTTTTTT. This codes for CASSGGQLNEKLFF.

The sample holds many counts of this clonotype. The gene calls are TRBV29-1 and TRBJ2-5; 7 bases are shared with TRBD1. The trim removed 4 bases at V and 0 bases at J, leaving 5 bases unmatched. Germline CDR1 reads SQVTM; CDR2 reads ANQGSEA. The CDR3 spans 14 residues. DNA of the CDR3: TGCAGCGTTGTTGTGGACAGGTACCAAGAGACCCAGTACTTC. Translating it yields CSVVVDRYQETQYF. Together with reference TRBV29-1 and TRBJ2-5, the CDR3 gives the full variable domain: SAVISQKPSRDICQRGTSLTIQCQVDSQVTMMFWYRQQPGQSLTLIATANQGSEATYESGFVIDKFPISRPNLTFSTLTVSNMSPEDSSIYLCSVVVDRYQETQYFGPGTRLLVL.

The V gene is TRBV3-1, the J gene TRBJ2-7, with 10 bases identical to TRBD2. The CDR3 has 15 amino acids. The germline V gene has CDR1 LGHDT and CDR2 YNNKEL (reference sequence). With 1 base clipped from V and 4 bases from J, the junction kept 4 bases outside the gene matches. Here the CDR3 DNA reads TGTGCCAGCAGCCAAGGCGGACTAGCGGATTACGAGCAGTACTTC. Its translation: CASSQGGLADYEQYF.

This clonotype appeared many times. The chain is built from TRBV7-3 and TRBJ2-1; the D gene is possibly TRBD2 (5 bases). The CDR3 totals 12 residues. Germline CDR1 is SGHTA and CDR2 is FQGTGA. V was shortened by 1 base and J by 13 bases, with 11 bases between the two germline ends. The CDR3 is CASSLMGGPQFF. DNA of the CDR3: TGTGCCAGCAGCTTAATGGGCGGGCCTCAGTTCTTC.

This clonotype was counted at least ten times. The J gene is TRBJ2-1, the V gene TRBV12-3 or TRBV12-4, with TRBD2 matching over 8 bases. The trim removed 6 bases at V and 6 bases at J, leaving 10 bases unmatched. The CDR3 runs to 15 residues. The CDR3 sequence is CASRKSGSVGNEQFF. Here the CDR3 DNA reads TGTGCCAGCAGAAAAAGCGGGAGCGTGGGCAATGAGCAGTTCTTC.